The clone carrying this T cell receptor (beta chain) was counted between two and nine times. The antigen is unknown. MiXCR was run by TCRdb on the reads, yielding one entry per CDR3 protein. Of around 300,000 distinct CDR3 sequences in the sample, approximately 25% are singletons; the top ten hold 13%. The V end lost 5 bases, the J end lost 1 base, and 11 bases lay between the germline ends. The CDR3 is made up of 14 amino acids. Germline CDR1 is LGHNT and CDR2 is FRNRAP. This entry belongs to a study of T cell repertoires in cytomegalovirus infection. For the study at large: HLA-B-restricted CMV epitopes that are well studied, plus recently identified HLA-C-restricted ones, were used by the study. Regarding the study as a whole: HLA-C-restricted CMV-specific TCR beta clonotypes were dominant in the ex vivo response.

This sample comprised cultured PBMCs, obtained from culture after CMV antigen stimulation. The V call is TRBV12-5, the J call TRBJ1-1; no clear D gene. This TCR came from a human donor in good health (CMV status not recorded). Some clones in this sample may be carry-over from other donors' samples. The CDR3 coding sequence is TGTGCTAGTGGTACCCCACCCTCGAACACTGAAGCTTTCTTT. Protein: CASGTPPSNTEAFF.